This T cell receptor beta chain was captured by sequencing in a study of human T cells and chemical hapten exposure. This clonotype was seen a handful of times. Its antigen is unidentified. Stated time point: patch test 3, about 24 weeks after DPC sensitization. Sample treatment: therapeutic diphenylcyclopropenone sensitization with weekly scalp DPC. Study results and limitations: Expanded TCR counts at PT1 went up together with patch test score, a positive correlation. TCRs at a frequency above 1 in 1000 stayed unchanged with DPC sensitization.

Attachment of unique molecular identifiers to individual cDNA molecules was performed in the library. The authors' processing: Sample-level TCR yields exhibited a median of about 91,000, with a range of roughly 20,000 to 700,000. Each CDR3 protein gets one entry after TCRdb re-called the RACE reads with MiXCR. For this entry, the V and J calls and clone size follow TCRdb and not the study's own pipeline. The top ten hold about 2.9% of the sample, which has 90,000 to 110,000 distinct CDR3 sequences, under 40% seen once. V was pared by 0 bases and J by 5 bases, with 20 bases between. This CDR3 region has 18 residues. Germline CDR1 is LGHNA and CDR2 is YSLEER.

This receptor was taken from a middle-aged man with alopecia areata. Some clones in this sample may be carry-over from other donors' samples. The V call is TRBV4-3, the J call TRBJ1-3; D unclear. Sequencing was performed on whole blood, taken in connection with sensitization to the hapten diphenylcyclopropenone (DPC). The CDR3 sequence is CASSQDTIGVGARNTIYF. In nucleotides, the CDR3 is TGCGCCAGCAGCCAAGATACTATCGGAGTGGGAGCTCGAAACACCATATATTTT.